One and the same sample provided the 20 T cell receptor beta chains below, sequenced in a study of lymphopenia after photon versus proton radiotherapy. Using immunoSEQ multiplex PCR, the repertoire was profiled, and TCRdb retains in-frame clones only, with some absent. In the table there are about 53,000 clones, about 83% of which are singletons. This specimen was peripheral blood, taken from a patient treated with photon-based radiotherapy. The receptor set was obtained from a man between 50 and 59 years old with gastric cancer.

This clone was counted once. V gene TRBV5-1 combines with J gene TRBJ1-2; TRBD1 agrees at 10 bases. The CDR3 has 14 residues. Germline loops: CDR1 SGHRS, CDR2 YFSETQ. V was clipped by 0 bases and J by 6 bases; unmatched bases: 2. CDR3 loop: CASSLGQGADGYTF. The CDR3 nucleotides read TGCGCCAGCAGCTTGGGACAGGGGGCGGATGGCTACACCTTC.

The J gene is TRBJ2-7, the V gene TRBV7-9, with 7 bases lining up with TRBD2. Germline V CDR1 and CDR2: SEHNR, FQNEAQ (reference sequence). The CDR3 sequence is 14 residues long. V gave up 5 bases and J gave up 2 bases; unmatched junction bases: 6. The CDR3 loop is CASSLSGGAYEQYF. CDR3 DNA: TGTGCCAGCAGCCTTTCGGGAGGAGCCTACGAGCAGTACTTC. The variable domain in full, with the rest retrieved from reference TRBV7-9 and TRBJ2-7, is DTGVSQNPRHKITKRGQNVTFRCDPISEHNRLYWYRQTLGQGPEFLTYFQNEAQLEKSRLLSDRFSAERPKGSFSTLEIQRTEQGDSAMYLCASSLSGGAYEQYFGPGTRLTVT.

The chain employs TRBV19 and TRBJ2-1; D not resolved. With 1 base removed from V and 5 bases from J, the gap between germline ends came to 3 bases. Germline V CDR1 and CDR2: LNHDA, SQIVND (reference sequence). The CDR3 covers 12 residues. CDR3 protein: CASSIADNEQFF. CDR3 coding DNA: TGTGCCAGTAGTATAGCAGACAATGAGCAGTTCTTC. The entire variable domain, with the rest obtained from reference TRBV19 and TRBJ2-1, is as follows: DGGITQSPKYLFRKEGQNVTLSCEQNLNHDAMYWYRQDPGQGLRLIYYSQIVNDFQKGDIAEGYSVSREKKESFPLTVTSAQKNPTAFYLCASSIADNEQFFGPGTRLTVL.

The rearrangement joins TRBV5-5 to TRBJ2-5; 8 bases match TRBD2. CDR1 is SGHKS and CDR2 is YYEKEE in the germline V gene (reference sequence). With 1 base clipped from V and 1 base from J, the junction kept 9 bases outside the gene matches. The CDR3 covers 17 residues. The CDR3 DNA reads TGTGCCAGCAGCTTGTCTGCGGGGGGTACCATCCAAGAGACCCAGTACTTC. Its protein is CASSLSAGGTIQETQYF.

The V and J genes are TRBV10-2 and TRBJ1-4; tentatively, D is TRBD1 (5 bases). Germline CDR1 WSHSY, CDR2 SAAADI. V shed 5 bases and J shed 0 bases, with 16 bases lying between them. The CDR3 is 17 residues long. CDR3 protein: CASSPDSYSPTNEKLFF. CDR3 nucleotide sequence: TGCGCCAGCAGTCCCGACAGCTATTCTCCAACTAATGAAAAACTGTTTTTT.

V and J are TRBV7-6 and TRBJ2-2; D unclear. Germline CDR1 is SGHVS and CDR2 is FNYEAQ. This CDR3 has 15 residues. The V gene lost 5 bases and the J gene lost 0 bases, with 10 bases spanning the gap. This CDR3 is CASSLSYPNTGELFF. CDR3 nucleotide sequence: TGTGCCAGCAGCCTGAGTTACCCGAACACCGGGGAGCTGTTTTTT.

This chain links TRBV9 with TRBJ2-7, with a possible D match to TRBD2 (5 bases). This CDR3 has 15 residues. Germline V lookup: CDR1 SGDLS, CDR2 YYNGEE. Trimming cost V 2 bases and J 0 bases, with 12 bases left between them. DNA for the CDR3: TGTGCCAGCAGCGTCCTAGATGGGAGCTCCTACGAGCAGTACTTC. It specifies CASSVLDGSSYEQYF.

This chain joins TRBV9 and TRBJ2-2; D is ambiguous. Per germline, CDR1 SGDLS and CDR2 YYNGEE. The germline V and J ends were trimmed by 1 base and 2 bases, with 6 bases remaining between them. The CDR3 sequence is 14 residues long. In nucleotides, the CDR3 is TGTGCCAGCAGCGTAAGCACCAACACCGGGGAGCTGTTTTTT. This encodes CASSVSTNTGELFF.

This chain joins TRBV15 and TRBJ1-5; 9 bases are a match to TRBD1. The CDR3 extends over 15 amino acids. Germline V gene sequence: CDR1 LNHNV, CDR2 YYDKDF (reference sequence). The trim removed 11 bases at V and 6 bases at J, leaving 14 bases unmatched. CDR3 protein: CAASSGTGLFQPQHF. CDR3 coding DNA: TGTGCCGCTTCGTCCGGGACAGGGTTGTTTCAGCCCCAGCATTTT.

V gene TRBV29-1 combines with J gene TRBJ2-1; TRBD1 matches 10 bases. The CDR3 is made up of 14 amino acids. V lost 3 bases, J lost 3 bases, and 2 bases stayed unmatched. CDR1 SQVTM and CDR2 ANQGSEA come from the germline V gene. DNA of the CDR3: TGCAGCGTTGACAGGACAGGGGGCTACAATGAGCAGTTCTTC. This codes for CSVDRTGGYNEQFF.

This rearrangement joins TRBV7-6 to TRBJ1-2, with 7 bases matching TRBD1. This CDR3 region has 16 residues. Germline V lookup: CDR1 SGHVS, CDR2 FNYEAQ. Trimming took 1 base from V and 3 from J; bases not matched to a gene: 8. In DNA form, the CDR3 reads TGTGCCAGCAGCTTAGAAGACAGGGATGGATACTATGGCTACACCTTC. Its protein is CASSLEDRDGYYGYTF.

The chain combines TRBV27 with TRBJ2-2, with D perhaps matching TRBD1 (6 bases). V lost 11 bases, J lost 1 base, and 14 bases lay in between. The CDR3 loop spans 14 amino acids. The germline V gene has CDR1 MNHEY and CDR2 SMNVEV (reference sequence). The CDR3 sequence: CAAQKDRNTGELFF. For the CDR3, the DNA is TGTGCCGCACAGAAGGACAGGAACACCGGGGAGCTGTTTTTT.

This clone was observed a few times. The rearrangement joins TRBV27 to TRBJ1-2, with a weak D call TRBD1 (6 bases). The length of the CDR3 is 14 residues. V lost 4 bases and J 6 bases, leaving 15 bases between the germline ends. Looked up from germline, CDR1 is MNHEY and CDR2 is SMNVEV (reference sequence). CDR3 protein: CASSSHRDNDGYTF. CDR3 nucleotide sequence: TGTGCCAGCAGTTCACACCGGGACAACGATGGCTACACCTTC.

The chain carries TRBV7-8 and TRBJ2-1; 14 nucleotides line up with TRBD2. CDR3 length: 17 amino acids. CDR1 and CDR2 (germline): SGHVS, FQNEAQ. The V and J ends lost 5 bases and 4 bases, in that order; junction bases with no gene match: 7. The CDR3 DNA sequence: TGTGCCAGCAGCCCAGGACTAGCGGGAGGCCTTTACAATGAGCAGTTCTTC. Protein sequence: CASSPGLAGGLYNEQFF.

The V and J genes are TRBV7-6 and TRBJ2-2; TRBD2 aligns across 11 bases. The CDR3 length is 18 residues. In germline, CDR1 is SGHVS, CDR2 FNYEAQ. The trim removed 2 bases at V and 1 base at J, leaving 6 bases unmatched. The CDR3 sequence: CASSLNLAGGGNTGELFF. For the CDR3, the DNA is TGTGCCAGCAGCTTAAACCTAGCGGGAGGTGGGAACACCGGGGAGCTGTTTTTT.

The rearrangement links TRBV20-1 to TRBJ2-7; D gene uncertain. The germline CDR1 and CDR2 sequences are DFQATT and SNEGSKA (reference sequence). Deletions cut 0 bases from V and 7 bases from J, with 7 bases between. This CDR3 is 11 amino acids long. CDR3 in amino acids: CSARENREQYF. The DNA of the CDR3 is TGCAGTGCTAGAGAAAATAGGGAGCAGTACTTC.

The chain recombines TRBV2 with TRBJ2-6; possible D gene TRBD1, 7 bases. The CDR3 contains 15 residues. The V end was cut by 7 bases, the J end by 4 bases, with 14 bases between. Germline lookup yields CDR1 SNHLY and CDR2 FYNNEI. CDR3 in amino acids: CASKEGAGGANVLTF. Written as DNA, the CDR3 is TGTGCCAGCAAGGAGGGGGCGGGCGGGGCCAACGTCCTGACTTTC. Based on the CDR3 plus reference TRBV2 and TRBJ2-6, the full variable domain is EPEVTQTPSHQVTQMGQEVILRCVPISNHLYFYWYRQILGQKVEFLVSFYNNEISEKSEIFDDQFSVERPDGSNFTLKIRSTKLEDSAMYFCASKEGAGGANVLTFGAGSRLTVL.

This chain uses TRBV27 with TRBJ2-6, with TRBD1 as a possible D gene (6 bases). Germline CDR1 reads MNHEY; CDR2 reads SMNVEV (reference sequence). V was trimmed by 6 bases and J by 4 bases, leaving 13 bases between them. CDR3 size: 15 residues. The chain's CDR3 is CASRSGEGGANVLTF. DNA of the CDR3: TGTGCCAGCAGATCAGGGGAAGGGGGGGCCAACGTCCTGACTTTC.

The chain is built from TRBV7-9 and TRBJ1-1; 8 bases line up with TRBD1. In germline, CDR1 is SEHNR, CDR2 FQNEAQ (reference sequence). The CDR3 contains 16 residues. V shed 2 bases and J 0 bases; nucleotides not matched to a gene: 5. This chain's CDR3 is CASSLQGAKMNTEAFF. For the CDR3, the DNA is TGTGCCAGCAGCTTACAGGGGGCAAAAATGAACACTGAAGCTTTCTTT.

The rearrangement links TRBV30 to TRBJ1-6; TRBD1 aligns across 10 bases. CDR3 size: 16 residues. Germline CDR1 and CDR2: GTSNPN and SVGIG (reference sequence). Trimming took 0 bases from V and 11 from J; bases not matched to a gene: 10. The CDR3 loop is CAWSVPATGGETPLHF. The CDR3 region has the DNA TGTGCCTGGAGTGTACCTGCGACAGGGGGCGAAACACCCCTCCACTTT. The complete variable domain, with remaining parts taken from reference TRBV30 and TRBJ1-6, reads SQTIHQWPATLVQPVGSPLSLECTVEGTSNPNLYWYRQAAGRGLQLLFYSVGIGQISSEVPQNLSASRPQDRQFILSSKKLLLSDSGFYLCAWSVPATGGETPLHFGNGTRLTVT.